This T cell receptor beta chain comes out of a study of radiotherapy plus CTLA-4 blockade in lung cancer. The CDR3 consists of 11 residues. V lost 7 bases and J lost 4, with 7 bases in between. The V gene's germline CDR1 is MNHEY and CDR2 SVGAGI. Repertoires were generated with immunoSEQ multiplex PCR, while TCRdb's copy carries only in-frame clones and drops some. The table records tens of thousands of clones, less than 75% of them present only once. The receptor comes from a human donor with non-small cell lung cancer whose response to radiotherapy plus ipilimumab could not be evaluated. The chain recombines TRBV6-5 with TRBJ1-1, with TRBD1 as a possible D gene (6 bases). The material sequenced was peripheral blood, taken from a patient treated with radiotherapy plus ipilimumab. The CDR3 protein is CASKDSTEAFF. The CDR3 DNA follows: TGTGCCAGCAAGGACAGCACTGAAGCTTTCTTT.